The 29 T cell receptor beta chains in this list originate from one sample, sequenced in a study of blood T cells in healthy people across ages. Primed by a sample-barcoded 5' primer and a J-beta primer mix, a second PCR proceeded for roughly 6 to 12 cycles. TCRdb reprocessed the 5' RACE reads via MiXCR and lists one record per CDR3 protein. The data contain fewer than 1,200,000 distinct CDR3 sequences, about 25% of them seen just once; the ten biggest clones take up approximately 0.75%. The same sample was also studied in work on T cells of mothers and their children.

The sequenced sample was blood. These receptors were obtained from a girl aged 2 to 9 in good health.

This clonotype appeared a few times. The rearrangement links TRBV20-1 to TRBJ2-1; D is unresolved. Germline V gene data show CDR1 as DFQATT and CDR2 as SNEGSKA (reference sequence). The CDR3 consists of 17 residues. The V gene lost 1 base and the J gene lost 2 bases, with 18 bases spanning the gap. CDR3 DNA sequence: TGCAGTGCTAGAGGCCGACCTATTCTAATGCCCTACAATGAGCAGTTCTTC. As protein: CSARGRPILMPYNEQFF.

The chain is built from TRBV7-2 and TRBJ1-2; TRBD1 is a possible D gene (5 bases). Trimming took 6 bases from V and 10 from J, leaving 21 bases between them. Germline loops: CDR1 SGHTA, CDR2 FQGNSA. The CDR3 extends over 14 amino acids. The DNA for the CDR3 is TGTGCCAGCAGGGTCGGGGGGAGCGAGAGCCTCTACACCTTC. Translating gives CASRVGGSESLYTF.

This clonotype showed up just a few times. The chain is built from TRBV6-5 and TRBJ1-1, with 9 bases fitting TRBD1. The CDR3 is 13 amino acids. Germline assignment: CDR1 MNHEY and CDR2 SVGAGI. J lost 8 bases, V lost 2 bases, and 3 bases had no gene match. CDR3 amino acids: CASSYGTGKEAFF. As DNA, the CDR3 is TGTGCCAGCAGTTACGGGACAGGGAAGGAAGCTTTCTTT.

In its sample, this clonotype was seen many times. V and J are TRBV12-3 or TRBV12-4 and TRBJ2-7, with a tentative D call TRBD2 (6 bases). The CDR3 covers 13 residues. V lost 8 bases to trimming and J lost 1 base, with 12 bases between them. The CDR3 spells CASSLAQSYEQYF. The CDR3 DNA sequence: TGTGCCAGCTCTCTAGCGCAATCCTACGAGCAGTACTTC.

The rearrangement links TRBV11-1 to TRBJ2-5; tentative D call: TRBD2 (6 bases). The CDR3 runs 15 residues. V dropped 5 bases and J dropped 3 bases, with 16 bases sitting between them. Germline V gene sequence: CDR1 SGHAT, CDR2 FQDESV (reference sequence). The CDR3 DNA reads as TGTGCCAGCAGCCCGGAGCGGGTTGCCAAAGAGACCCAGTACTTC. The encoded protein is CASSPERVAKETQYF. Together with reference TRBV11-1 and TRBJ2-5, the CDR3 gives the full variable domain: EAEVAQSPRYKITEKSQAVAFWCDPISGHATLYWYRQILGQGPELLVQFQDESVVDDSQLPKDRFSAERLKGVDSTLKIQPAELGDSAMYLCASSPERVAKETQYFGPGTRLLVL.

In this sample, this clonotype turned up a few times. V is TRBV20-1 and J is TRBJ2-5; the D call may be TRBD1 or TRBD2 (5 bases each). The CDR3 consists of 14 residues. V lost 4 bases and J lost 4, with 16 bases in between. Germline CDR1 and CDR2: DFQATT and SNEGSKA (reference sequence). The CDR3 is CSANAGGNLETQYF. For the CDR3, the DNA is TGCAGTGCTAATGCTGGGGGTAATTTAGAGACCCAGTACTTC.

The V and J genes are TRBV3-1 and TRBJ2-5; 9 bases align to TRBD2. The end of the DNA is better explained by TRBJ2-7, so the J call may be wrong. Germline CDR1 is LGHDT and CDR2 is YNNKEL (reference sequence). The CDR3 spans 14 residues. Here the CDR3 DNA reads TGTGCCAGCAGCCGGGGCGGGAGGGCCTACGAGCAGTACTTC. It specifies CASSRGGRAYEQYF.

The gene calls are TRBV29-1 and TRBJ2-7, with D maybe TRBD1 (6 bases). The CDR3 length is 14 residues. V was shortened by 6 bases and J by 2 bases, with 17 bases between the two germline ends. The germline V gene has CDR1 SQVTM and CDR2 ANQGSEA. CDR3 region: CSVRGQQTTYEQYF. CDR3 nucleotides: TGCAGCGTAAGAGGACAGCAAACTACCTACGAGCAGTACTTC.

This clonotype has only a few counts. The chain is built from TRBV5-5 and TRBJ2-2; no clear D gene. The length of the CDR3 is 12 residues. Trimming left V 7 bases short and J 3 bases short, with 7 bases between. CDR1 is SGHKS, CDR2 YYEKEE, per germline (reference sequence). The CDR3, as DNA: TGTGCCAGCCTTCACTACACCGGGGAGCTGTTTTTT. Translating gives CASLHYTGELFF.

The chain has TRBV15 and TRBJ1-1; D is uncertain. Germline V gene data show CDR1 as LNHNV and CDR2 as YYDKDF (reference sequence). This CDR3 comprises 11 residues. V lost 9 bases and J 0 bases, leaving 5 bases between the germline ends. In nucleotides, the CDR3 is TGTGCCACTCTATTGAACACTGAAGCTTTCTTT. Its protein is CATLLNTEAFF.

Regarding this clonotype: One end of the junction fails to match germline, which may point to a read error. The rearrangement links TRBV4-1 to TRBJ2-5; unclear D gene. Per the germline V gene, CDR1 is MGHRA and CDR2 is YSYEKL. The CDR3 contains 14 residues. CDR3 sequence: CPSSQVDLGETQYF. The CDR3 DNA sequence: TGCCCCAGCAGCCAAGTGGACCTGGGGGAGACCCAGTACTTC.

The J gene is TRBJ2-7, the V gene TRBV29-1; D is uncertain. The germline V gene encodes CDR1 SQVTM and CDR2 ANQGSEA. This CDR3 is 12 amino acids long. V gave up 5 bases and J gave up 3 bases, with 11 bases separating them. The CDR3 sequence: CSVLTEYYEQYF. The DNA for the CDR3 is TGCAGCGTTTTAACAGAATACTACGAGCAGTACTTC.

The V gene is TRBV7-3, the J gene TRBJ2-5; 10 bases map to TRBD1. The better agreement between TRBJ2-1 and the DNA end casts doubt on the J call. The CDR3 loop spans 17 amino acids. Germline-derived CDR1 and CDR2 are SGHTA and FQGTGA. CDR3 coding DNA: TGTGCCAGCAGCTCAAACACCGGGACAGGGGTATTAAGTGAGCAGTTCTTC. This translates into CASSSNTGTGVLSEQFF.

Note on this clonotype: A read error may explain this, as a much larger clone is one base away. The chain joins TRBV12-3 or TRBV12-4 to TRBJ2-1; a possible D gene is TRBD2 (5 bases). Trimming took off 4 bases at V and 4 bases at J, with 14 bases between the two ends. The CDR3 spans 15 residues. CDR3 protein: CASSSGRRAYNEQFF. The CDR3 region has the DNA TGTGCCAGCAGTTCTGGCCGGCGGGCGTACAATGAGCAGTTCTTC.

There are a few counts of this clonotype. CDR3 sequence (DNA): TGTGCCAGCAGCCCCGGGGGGCGGACGGCAACCTACGAGCAGTACTTC. This encodes CASSPGGRTATYEQYF. The V call is TRBV3-1, the J call TRBJ2-7, with D perhaps matching TRBD2 (7 bases). Germline V gene sequence: CDR1 LGHDT, CDR2 YNNKEL (reference sequence). V was clipped by 4 bases and J by 2 bases, with 18 bases between them. CDR3 length: 16 amino acids.

This clonotype was seen just once. The chain carries TRBV5-1 and TRBJ1-4; weak D call: TRBD1 (6 bases). The CDR3 sequence is 13 residues long. The germline V and J ends were trimmed by 6 bases and 3 bases, with 9 bases remaining between them. Germline V CDR1 and CDR2: SGHRS, YFSETQ. The CDR3 sequence is CASTDRPNEKLFF. CDR3 sequence (DNA): TGCGCCAGCACCGACAGGCCTAATGAAAAACTGTTTTTT.

J is TRBJ2-1 and V is TRBV7-9, with TRBD1 as a possible D gene (6 bases). Germline CDR1 reads SEHNR; CDR2 reads FQNEAQ (reference sequence). The CDR3 is 14 residues long. Between the trimmed V and J ends, which lost 9 bases and 4 bases, there was a span of 16 bases. CDR3 protein: CASSLTQGYNEQFF. In DNA form, the CDR3 reads TGTGCCAGTAGCCTGACCCAGGGGTACAATGAGCAGTTCTTC.

This clonotype was counted only a few times. The rearrangement joins TRBV3-1 to TRBJ2-7; possibly TRBD1 or TRBD2 for D (5 bases each). V shed 4 bases and J shed 4 bases, with 17 bases lying between them. CDR1 and CDR2 (germline): LGHDT, YNNKEL (reference sequence). The CDR3 consists of 15 residues. The CDR3 loop reads CASSLTGTGMYEQYF. Written as DNA, the CDR3 is TGTGCCAGCAGCCTTACCGGGACCGGGATGTACGAGCAGTACTTC.

The V and J genes are TRBV24-1 and TRBJ1-5, with D possibly TRBD1 on 5 matching bases. Germline values: CDR1 KGHDR, CDR2 SFDVKD. There are 15 residues in the CDR3. V was pared by 5 bases and J by 3 bases, with 13 bases between. CDR3 amino acids: CATSGQGGNNQPQHF. CDR3 sequence (DNA): TGTGCCACCAGTGGGCAGGGTGGCAACAATCAGCCCCAGCATTTT.

J is TRBJ1-1 and V is TRBV7-9, with 8 bases lining up with TRBD1. Germline V gives CDR1 SEHNR, CDR2 FQNEAQ (reference sequence). Unmatched junction bases numbered 4, after V lost 8 bases and J lost 8 bases. This CDR3 is 11 amino acids long. The CDR3 here is CASFRTGEAFF. The CDR3 DNA follows: TGTGCCAGCTTTCGGACAGGGGAAGCTTTCTTT.

The chain recombines TRBV28 with TRBJ1-5; no reliable D call. This CDR3 contains 15 residues. The germline gives CDR1 MDHEN, CDR2 SYDVKM. Trimming cost V 3 bases and J 2 bases, with 11 bases left between them. The DNA for the CDR3 is TGTGCCAGCAGTTTTCTGCTCTTAGGCAATCAGCCCCAGCATTTT. As protein: CASSFLLLGNQPQHF.

This clonotype was detected only a few times. The CDR3 DNA reads TGTGCCAGCAGCTCTCGGAGTCAGGGACCTGACGAAAAACTGTTTTTT. This translates into CASSSRSQGPDEKLFF. The rearrangement links TRBV7-9 to TRBJ1-4, with a possible D match to TRBD1 (5 bases). Trimming took off 4 bases at V and 8 bases at J, with 20 bases between the two ends. Germline V lookup: CDR1 SEHNR, CDR2 FQNEAQ (reference sequence). The CDR3 runs 16 residues. Full variable domain (remainder filled in from reference TRBV7-9 and TRBJ1-4): DTGVSQNPRHKITKRGQNVTFRCDPISEHNRLYWYRQTLGQGPEFLTYFQNEAQLEKSRLLSDRFSAERPKGSFSTLEIQRTEQGDSAMYLCASSSRSQGPDEKLFFGSGTQLSVL.

This clonotype was observed a single time. At one boundary the junction diverges from the germline segment, which might be a read error. The V and J genes are TRBV24-1 and TRBJ1-2; tentatively, D is TRBD1 (6 bases). The length of the CDR3 is 13 residues. Germline loops: CDR1 KGHDR, CDR2 SFDVKD. CDR3 sequence reads: CATSDGTLYGHTF. Written as DNA, the CDR3 is TGTGCCACCAGTGATGGGACACTCTATGGCCACACCTTC.

The gene calls are TRBV24-1 and TRBJ2-5; D not certain. The CDR3 consists of 14 residues. In germline, CDR1 is KGHDR, CDR2 SFDVKD. Trimming removed 2 bases at V and 7 bases at J, with 13 bases between. The CDR3 reads CATSDSGSGWTQYF. In DNA, the CDR3 is TGTGCCACCAGTGATTCCGGTTCAGGATGGACCCAGTACTTC.

There are a few counts of this clonotype. V usage is TRBV9 and J usage is TRBJ1-2; the D is unclear. Trimming removed 4 bases from V and 1 base from J, with 17 bases in between. The CDR3 sequence is 16 residues long. Germline V gene lookup returns CDR1 SGDLS and CDR2 YYNGEE. DNA of the CDR3: TGTGCCAGCAGCCCTTGGGTTCAGCCCAATAACTATGGCTACACCTTC. It codes for CASSPWVQPNNYGYTF.

V and J are TRBV7-6 and TRBJ2-5; 14 bases are shared with TRBD2. Germline loops: CDR1 SGHVS, CDR2 FNYEAQ. The CDR3 is 16 amino acids. Germline trimming cut 5 bases from V and 5 bases from J; bases unmatched to any gene: 7. The CDR3 loop is CASSPRLAGGEETQYF. The CDR3 DNA reads TGTGCCAGCAGCCCTCGACTAGCGGGGGGGGAGGAGACCCAGTACTTC.

The rearrangement joins TRBV28 to TRBJ2-5; the match to TRBD2 covers 8 bases. The assigned J gene may be wrong: the sequence end matches TRBJ2-7 better. Germline V lookup: CDR1 MDHEN, CDR2 SYDVKM. The CDR3 contains 16 residues. CDR3 nucleotides: TGTGCCAGCAGCTCCGTTGCGGGGGGAAGCTCCTACGAGCAGTACTTC. It is translated as CASSSVAGGSSYEQYF.

The rearrangement links TRBV13 to TRBJ2-5; weak D call: TRBD2 (6 bases). CDR1 and CDR2 (germline): PRHDT, FYEKMQ (reference sequence). The CDR3 runs to 15 residues. Trimming took off 5 bases at V and 10 bases at J, with 23 bases between the two ends. The CDR3 is CASSNPSAGTPDQYF. The CDR3 DNA reads as TGTGCCAGCAGCAACCCTAGCGCCGGGACCCCCGACCAGTACTTC. Full variable domain (missing parts from reference TRBV13 and TRBJ2-5): AAGVIQSPRHLIKEKRETATLKCYPIPRHDTVYWYQQGPGQDPQFLISFYEKMQSDKGSIPDRFSAQQFSDYHSELNMSSLELGDSALYFCASSNPSAGTPDQYFGPGTRLLVL.

The CDR3 loop is CASSLSQRDLAKNIQYF. CDR3 nucleotide sequence: TGTGCCAGCAGTTTAAGTCAACGGGACCTAGCCAAAAACATTCAGTACTTC. The V gene is TRBV27, the J gene TRBJ2-4, with D possibly being TRBD1 or TRBD2 (5 bases each). Trimming pared 2 bases from V and 0 bases from J, leaving 14 bases between. The CDR3 is 17 residues long. Germline V CDR1 and CDR2: MNHEY, SMNVEV (reference sequence).